Below, 18 T cell receptor beta chains from the same sample are listed, as sequenced in a study of T-cell reconstitution after alpha-beta-depleted transplantation in children. Unique molecular identifiers featured in how the TCRbeta library was prepared. TCRdb itself ran the PCR reads through MiXCR, one entry per CDR3 protein. Among about 1,000,000 distinct CDR3 sequences, about 26% were seen once, and the ten largest hold roughly 28%. The sequencing here drew on PBMCs, mostly from graft donor cells, taken 360 days after TCRalphabeta/CD19-depleted stem cell transplant. The receptors derive from a boy in the first two years of life who had a stem cell transplant for SCID, so the T cells may come from the graft donor.

J is TRBJ2-3 and V is TRBV7-3; D may be TRBD2 (7 bases). The CDR3 consists of 16 residues. The V and J ends lost 5 bases and 2 bases respectively, with 17 bases between them. Germline CDR1 and CDR2: SGHTA and FQGTGA. CDR3 in amino acids: CASSKKGGGVTDTQYF. The DNA for the CDR3 is TGTGCCAGCAGCAAAAAAGGGGGGGGAGTCACAGATACGCAGTATTTT. Full variable domain (rest looked up from reference TRBV7-3 and TRBJ2-3): GAGVSQTPSNKVTEKGKYVELRCDPISGHTALYWYRQSLGQGPEFLIYFQGTGAADDSGLPNDRFFAVRPEGSVSTLKIQRTERGDSAVYLCASSKKGGGVTDTQYFGPGTRLTVL.

This clonotype has more than one count but fewer than ten. The chain has TRBV27 and TRBJ1-2; D remains unclear. Trimming cost V 2 bases and J 8 bases, with 12 bases left between them. The CDR3 has 13 amino acids. Looked up from germline, CDR1 is MNHEY and CDR2 is SMNVEV (reference sequence). In nucleotides, the CDR3 is TGTGCCAGCAGTTTAGGGTTTCGGGAGGGCTACACCTTC. Its protein is CASSLGFREGYTF.

This clonotype has only a few counts. The chain links TRBV9 to TRBJ2-1, with TRBD1 identical over 8 bases. The V gene end was trimmed by 3 bases and the J gene end by 2 bases; junction bases not matched to a gene: 7. The CDR3 sequence is 16 residues long. Germline V gives CDR1 SGDLS, CDR2 YYNGEE. DNA of the CDR3: TGTGCCAGCAGCGCTTCGACAGGGGAGGCCTACAATGAGCAGTTCTTC. Amino acids: CASSASTGEAYNEQFF.

The chain couples TRBV15 to TRBJ1-6, with 8 bases aligning to TRBD1. The CDR3 sequence is 13 residues long. Germline V gives CDR1 LNHNV, CDR2 YYDKDF (reference sequence). Trimming cost V 4 bases and J 8 bases; bases outside gene matches: 1. The CDR3 coding sequence is TGTGCCACCAGCAAACAGGGGGATTCACCCCTCCACTTT. Translated: CATSKQGDSPLHF.

In this sample, this clonotype turned up a few times. V usage is TRBV14 and J usage is TRBJ2-1, with no clear D. Per germline, CDR1 SGHDN and CDR2 FVKESK. V lost 5 bases and J lost 10, with 9 bases in between. The CDR3 has 11 residues. This CDR3 is CASSVHREQFF. DNA for the CDR3: TGTGCCAGCAGCGTTCACCGCGAGCAGTTCTTC.

The CDR3 bases are TGCAGTGCTGGGACCTACAGGGGGGGATACGAGCAGTACTTC. Encoded protein: CSAGTYRGGYEQYF. The chain employs TRBV20-1 and TRBJ2-7, with a possible D match to TRBD1 (8 bases). Germline V lookup: CDR1 DFQATT, CDR2 SNEGSKA (reference sequence). The V and J ends lost 5 bases and 4 bases respectively, with 18 bases between them. CDR3 size: 14 residues.

V and J are TRBV20-1 and TRBJ2-7, with 7 bases identical to TRBD1. The germline V gene has CDR1 DFQATT and CDR2 SNEGSKA (reference sequence). Trimming at V came to 5 bases and at J to 6 bases, leaving 10 bases not matched to a gene. This CDR3 spans 13 amino acids. CDR3 DNA sequence: TGCAGTGCTGACAGGGATCCCTCCGGCGAGCAGTACTTC. This gives the protein CSADRDPSGEQYF.

This clonotype was found a few times. The chain combines TRBV28 with TRBJ1-3; D unresolved. This CDR3 is 14 amino acids long. Germline CDR1 and CDR2: MDHEN and SYDVKM. V lost 7 bases and J 5 bases, leaving 15 bases between the germline ends. This chain's CDR3 is CASTTYLPRNTIYF. CDR3 DNA: TGTGCCAGCACCACTTATTTGCCCAGAAACACCATATATTTT.

This chain links TRBV6-1 with TRBJ2-2; D might be TRBD1 (6 bases). Per germline, CDR1 MNHNS and CDR2 SASEGT. CDR3 length: 16 amino acids. The V gene lost 6 bases and the J gene lost 0 bases, with 14 bases spanning the gap. CDR3 amino acids: CASRWEGQPNTGELFF. The CDR3 nucleotides are TGTGCCAGCAGATGGGAAGGACAGCCGAACACCGGGGAGCTGTTTTTT.

This clonotype was seen more than once but under ten times. The chain couples TRBV6-1 to TRBJ1-3; D is ambiguous. This CDR3 has 15 residues. Germline V gene data show CDR1 as MNHNS and CDR2 as SASEGT. V was pared by 5 bases and J by 0 bases, with 11 bases between. The CDR3 nucleotides are TGTGCCAGCAGTCGAAGTCCCAGCTCTGGAAACACCATATATTTT. Amino acid sequence: CASSRSPSSGNTIYF.

The V and J genes are TRBV20-1 and TRBJ2-1, with D perhaps being TRBD1 or TRBD2 (6 bases each). The germline V and J ends were trimmed by 3 bases and 8 bases, with 20 bases remaining between them. Per germline, CDR1 DFQATT and CDR2 SNEGSKA (reference sequence). This CDR3 has 15 residues. The CDR3 DNA reads TGCAGTGCTAGGGGGGCGGGATCGACAGGCGATGAGCAGTTCTTC. Encoded protein: CSARGAGSTGDEQFF.

This clonotype was counted only a few times. The chain has TRBV13 and TRBJ1-1, with TRBD1 identical over 7 bases. CDR1 PRHDT and CDR2 FYEKMQ come from the germline V gene (reference sequence). The trim removed 5 bases at V and 3 bases at J, leaving 9 bases unmatched. The CDR3 length is 15 residues. The CDR3 DNA follows: TGTGCCAGCAGCCGTGCCCAGGGGGTCTACACTGAAGCTTTCTTT. Translation: CASSRAQGVYTEAFF.

This chain links TRBV5-1 with TRBJ2-2; D may be TRBD1 or TRBD2 (5 bases each). Trimming shortened V by 5 bases and J by 0 bases, and 14 bases separated the two germline ends. This CDR3 region has 16 residues. Germline V gene lookup returns CDR1 SGHRS and CDR2 YFSETQ. As DNA, the CDR3 is TGCGCCAGCAGTTGGGGGAGTAATGCGAACACCGGGGAGCTGTTTTTT. Protein product: CASSWGSNANTGELFF.

The chain recombines TRBV6-5 with TRBJ2-7; no clear D gene. There are 14 residues in the CDR3. V was cut by 2 bases and J by 3 bases, with 11 bases left in between. Germline CDR1 MNHEY, CDR2 SVGAGI. CDR3 sequence (DNA): TGTGCCAGCAGTTACGGGCTAGATGACTACGAGCAGTACTTC. This encodes CASSYGLDDYEQYF.

The rearrangement joins TRBV7-2 to TRBJ2-5, with TRBD2 matching 8 bases. Germline V gene sequence: CDR1 SGHTA, CDR2 FQGNSA. With V trimmed by 4 bases and J by 7 bases, 11 bases remained unmatched. CDR3 length: 15 amino acids. The CDR3 DNA sequence: TGTGCCAGCAGCTACGATGGACTAGCCGGGGGGACCCAGTACTTC. Its protein is CASSYDGLAGGTQYF.

This clonotype was picked up a small number of times. This chain uses TRBV9 with TRBJ1-1; TRBD1 matches at 8 bases. Trimming took 3 bases from V and 4 from J; bases not matched to a gene: 5. The CDR3 totals 14 residues. Germline V lookup: CDR1 SGDLS, CDR2 YYNGEE. In nucleotides, the CDR3 is TGTGCCAGCAGCGGCAGACAGGGGCTCACTGAAGCTTTCTTT. Protein product: CASSGRQGLTEAFF.

The rearrangement links TRBV5-1 to TRBJ1-2; 7 bases agree with TRBD1. Per germline, CDR1 SGHRS and CDR2 YFSETQ. Trimming removed 4 bases from V and 4 bases from J; junction bases left unmatched: 7. This CDR3 has 14 residues. CDR3 coding DNA: TGCGCCAGCAGCCTAGATGGGACAGTCTATGGCTACACCTTC. It codes for CASSLDGTVYGYTF.

This chain uses TRBV7-2 with TRBJ2-2; a weak D match, TRBD1 (5 bases). CDR1 SGHTA and CDR2 FQGNSA come from the germline V gene. CDR3 length equals 16 residues. Between the trimmed V and J ends, which lost 1 base and 1 base, there was a span of 10 bases. For the CDR3, the DNA is TGTGCCAGCAGCTTAGTGGGGCCGGGGAACACCGGGGAGCTGTTTTTT. It codes for CASSLVGPGNTGELFF.